This TCR beta chain was identified in a study of CD8+CD57+ T cells in acquired aplastic anemia. On the study more broadly: Mean DNA quantity obtained from sorted CD4+ and CD8+ cells was around 2.9 ug. Reads per healthy sample averaged approximately 10 million (CD4+) and some 11 million (CD8+).

This clonotype has at least ten counts. Its antigen is unknown. Genomic DNA provided the template from which TCR beta VDJ and CDR3 profiles were obtained. TCRdb re-called the reads with MiXCR, one entry per CDR3 protein. Here the sample spans some 200,000 distinct CDR3 sequences, 34% being singletons. Study observations and caveats: Any difference that existed in CD8+ Simpson's diversity between patients and controls was not significant. About 27 shared CD8+ CDR3s appeared highly expressed within patients' immunodominant clones.

This CDR3 has 14 residues. Germline V lookup: CDR1 SGHTA, CDR2 FQGNSA. With V trimmed by 2 bases and J by 7 bases, 7 bases remained unmatched. The clonotype comes from a human donor in good health, serving as a control. J is TRBJ1-2 and V is TRBV7-2; the match to TRBD1 covers 7 bases. The sequenced sample consisted of sorted CD4+, CD8+, or CD8+CD57+ T cells (not recorded which) from PBMCs. Here the CDR3 reads CASSLYGTESGYTF. As DNA, the CDR3 is TGTGCCAGCAGCTTATACGGGACAGAGAGTGGCTACACCTTC. The whole variable domain, filled in from reference TRBV7-2 and TRBJ1-2, reads GAGVSQSPSNKVTEKGKDVELRCDPISGHTALYWYRQSLGQGLEFLIYFQGNSAPDKSGLPSDRFSAERTGGSVSTLTIQRTQQEDSAVYLCASSLYGTESGYTFGSGTRLTVV.